This passage covers 18 T cell receptor beta chains from one sample sequenced in a study of type 1 and type 2 diabetes patients. The PCR template was genomic DNA. A primer set of 30 forward and 13 reverse primers amplified the CDR3. One entry per CDR3 protein, called by TCRdb with MiXCR from the multiplex PCR reads. Altogether 270,000 or so distinct CDR3 sequences are present, roughly 44% being singletons, with the ten largest covering roughly 15%. What was sequenced was peripheral blood mononuclear cells (PBMCs). The receptors originated from a man aged 18 to 29 with type 2 diabetes.

This clonotype was counted only a few times. This chain links TRBV28 with TRBJ1-6; tentatively, D is TRBD1 (5 bases). Germline values: CDR1 MDHEN, CDR2 SYDVKM. Trimming took 8 bases from V and 7 from J, leaving 18 bases between them. CDR3 length equals 15 residues. The CDR3 loop reads CASYLSGRTNSPLHF. CDR3 DNA: TGTGCCAGCTATCTGTCGGGACGGACAAATTCACCCCTCCACTTT.

The chain joins TRBV10-3 to TRBJ1-1, with D uncertain. In germline, CDR1 is ENHRY, CDR2 SYGVKD. This CDR3 region has 14 residues. V lost 0 bases to trimming and J lost 6 bases, with 11 bases between them. CDR3 sequence: CAISESLSFAEAFF. DNA of the CDR3: TGTGCCATCAGTGAGTCGTTGAGTTTCGCTGAAGCTTTCTTT.

CDR3 sequence: CASSLQGTYTEAFF. The CDR3 nucleotides read TGTGCCAGCTCCCTTCAGGGTACGTACACTGAAGCTTTCTTT. The gene calls are TRBV18 and TRBJ1-1, with D possibly matching TRBD1 (5 bases). CDR1 is KGHSH, CDR2 LQKENI, per germline. The CDR3 is made up of 14 amino acids. Trimming left V 6 bases short and J 3 bases short, with 14 bases between.

The chain employs TRBV9 and TRBJ2-7; D call uncertain. Germline V gene lookup returns CDR1 SGDLS and CDR2 YYNGEE. The CDR3 totals 14 residues. Trimming pared 4 bases from V and 3 bases from J, leaving 14 bases between. This CDR3 reads CASSPEHPNYEQYF. The CDR3 nucleotides are TGTGCCAGCAGCCCAGAGCACCCGAACTACGAGCAGTACTTC.

The sample holds a few counts of this clonotype. DNA of the CDR3: TGTGCCAGCAAGAGTGGGAGCGGGGGTGCTAACAATGAGCAGTTCTTC. It specifies CASKSGSGGANNEQFF. The rearrangement uses TRBV2 and TRBJ2-1, with 8 bases lining up with TRBD2. The V gene's germline CDR1 is SNHLY and CDR2 FYNNEI. This CDR3 region has 16 residues. Trimming took 7 bases from V and 5 from J; bases not matched to a gene: 13.

In regard to this clonotype: Germline is not matched at one junction end, which may reflect a read error. The rearrangement joins TRBV11-2 to TRBJ1-1; perhaps TRBD1 as D (5 bases). There are 11 residues in the CDR3. CDR1 and CDR2 from the germline V gene are SGHAT and FQNNGV. CDR3 region: CVSSWAGEAFF. The CDR3 DNA reads TGTGTCAGCAGCTGGGCAGGGGAAGCTTTCTTT.

The chain recombines TRBV20-1 with TRBJ1-6; a weak D match, TRBD1 (5 bases). The germline V gene encodes CDR1 DFQATT and CDR2 SNEGSKA (reference sequence). The V end lost 3 bases, the J end lost 6 bases, and 18 bases lay between the germline ends. This CDR3 has 16 residues. The CDR3 sequence: CSARRDIAGPNSPLHF. CDR3 DNA: TGCAGTGCTAGGCGTGATATAGCGGGACCTAATTCACCCCTCCACTTT.

The chain combines TRBV4-1 with TRBJ2-5; 9 bases map to TRBD2. Near its end, the DNA agrees better with TRBJ2-1, so the J call may be wrong. This CDR3 region has 15 residues. Germline CDR1 and CDR2: MGHRA and YSYEKL. CDR3 region: CASSLLAGSLNEQFF. As DNA, the CDR3 is TGCGCCAGCAGCCTTCTAGCGGGAAGTCTCAATGAGCAGTTCTTC.

J is TRBJ1-2 and V is TRBV29-1, with D unclear. Germline assignment: CDR1 SQVTM and CDR2 ANQGSEA. The CDR3 covers 11 residues. V was cut by 4 bases and J by 2 bases, with 5 bases left in between. This CDR3 reads CSVGANYGYTF. Written as DNA, the CDR3 is TGCAGCGTTGGGGCCAACTATGGCTACACCTTC.

The chain carries TRBV12-3 or TRBV12-4 and TRBJ2-3, with 9 bases fitting TRBD2. The CDR3 is made up of 16 amino acids. With 7 bases clipped from V and 1 base from J, the junction kept 9 bases outside the gene matches. The CDR3 region is CASTRGAGGRTDTQYF. The CDR3 bases are TGTGCCAGCACCCGAGGAGCGGGGGGCCGCACAGATACGCAGTATTTT.

This clonotype was seen repeatedly, ten times or more. The V and J genes are TRBV7-2 and TRBJ2-5; D might be TRBD1 (5 bases). V lost 1 base, J lost 5 bases, and 17 bases lay in between. The germline V gene has CDR1 SGHTA and CDR2 FQGNSA. The CDR3 totals 16 residues. The CDR3 here is CASSLVLRQGLETQYF. CDR3 bases: TGTGCCAGCAGCTTAGTATTGCGGCAGGGCTTGGAGACCCAGTACTTC. The whole variable domain, filled in from reference TRBV7-2 and TRBJ2-5, reads GAGVSQSPSNKVTEKGKDVELRCDPISGHTALYWYRQSLGQGLEFLIYFQGNSAPDKSGLPSDRFSAERTGGSVSTLTIQRTQQEDSAVYLCASSLVLRQGLETQYFGPGTRLLVL.

The rearrangement joins TRBV2 to TRBJ1-6, with D uncertain. The CDR3 consists of 14 residues. V lost 7 bases and J 10 bases, leaving 17 bases between the germline ends. CDR1 SNHLY and CDR2 FYNNEI come from the germline V gene. The CDR3 DNA sequence: TGTGCCAGCACCCCCCAGACTCGGGGATCACCCCTCCACTTT. It is translated as CASTPQTRGSPLHF.

This clonotype was counted between two and nine times. This chain joins TRBV19 and TRBJ2-6; perhaps D is TRBD1 or TRBD2 (6 bases each). The germline V and J ends were trimmed by 7 bases and 3 bases, with 22 bases remaining between them. This CDR3 is built from 18 residues. CDR1 and CDR2 (germline): LNHDA, SQIVND (reference sequence). The CDR3 loop is CASKGPPGEVRGANVLTF. In DNA form, the CDR3 reads TGTGCCAGTAAGGGTCCCCCAGGGGAGGTGCGTGGGGCCAACGTCCTGACTTTC.

The genes are TRBV19 and TRBJ2-2, with 8 bases fitting TRBD2. There are 13 residues in the CDR3. The V gene end was trimmed by 9 bases and the J gene end by 3 bases; junction bases not matched to a gene: 3. The V gene's germline CDR1 is LNHDA and CDR2 SQIVND (reference sequence). CDR3 bases: TGTGCCAGCAGCGGGAGACACACCGGGGAGCTGTTTTTT. This gives the protein CASSGRHTGELFF.

The chain links TRBV7-8 to TRBJ1-4; TRBD1 is a possible D gene (5 bases). Germline lookup yields CDR1 SGHVS and CDR2 FQNEAQ. Between the trimmed V and J ends, which lost 1 base and 7 bases, there was a span of 22 bases. CDR3 size: 18 residues. The CDR3 loop reads CASSLGGGTLAGGEKLFF. CDR3 coding DNA: TGTGCCAGCAGCTTAGGGGGGGGGACTCTCGCAGGTGGTGAAAAACTGTTTTTT.

V usage is TRBV19 and J usage is TRBJ2-3; D is perhaps TRBD2 (5 bases). The CDR3 length is 13 residues. Trimming took off 7 bases at V and 0 bases at J, with 8 bases between the two ends. Germline CDR1 is LNHDA and CDR2 is SQIVND (reference sequence). The CDR3 DNA reads TGTGCCAGTATGAGGACTAGCACAGATACGCAGTATTTT. This translates into CASMRTSTDTQYF.

A few counts support this clonotype. The chain joins TRBV12-3 or TRBV12-4 to TRBJ2-7, with TRBD2 matching 7 bases. The CDR3 runs to 13 residues. Trimming took 6 bases from V and 7 from J; bases not matched to a gene: 9. CDR3: CASSPSGVGEQYF. In DNA form, the CDR3 reads TGTGCCAGCAGCCCCAGCGGGGTCGGGGAGCAGTACTTC.

A word on this clonotype: The junction does not match germline at one end; this may be a read error. The chain links TRBV19 to TRBJ1-5; D gene uncertain. This CDR3 contains 16 residues. Germline V gene data show CDR1 as LNHDA and CDR2 as SQIVND (reference sequence). In DNA form, the CDR3 reads TGTGCTAGTAAGGATGTGTTCACTGAGGGCAATCAGCCCCAGCATTTT. Translated: CASKDVFTEGNQPQHF. The full variable domain, completed using reference TRBV19 and TRBJ1-5, is DGGITQSPKYLFRKEGQNVTLSCEQNLNHDAMYWYRQDPGQGLRLIYYSQIVNDFQKGDIAEGYSVSREKKESFPLTVTSAQKNPTAFYLCASKDVFTEGNQPQHFGDGTRLSIL.